This T cell receptor beta chain originates from a study of blood T cell repertoires in COVID-19 (dated by TCRdb to the early 2020s). About the study as a whole: Collaborator samples came from the United States, Italy and Spain and covered acute and convalescent phases of COVID-19. The material from the prospective study consisted of cDNA or gDNA derived from T cells, B-cell-depleted T cells, or PBMCs. The repertoires were released in a freely available public database intended as a resource for research on the immune response to SARS-CoV-2. Deeply sampled blood TCRbeta repertoires from subjects exposed to, actively infected with, or recovered from COVID-19 were included in the dataset. Where available, HLA class I and class II types were obtained from metadata supplied by the sample provider rather than from assay-based typing. The samples were drawn from two sources: the first 160 participants of the ongoing ImmuneRACE study, and 1,000 to 1,500 subjects contributed by 6 global collaborators. A de-identified subject ID, COVID-19 status, age in years and sex were almost always included in the sample metadata. Here is what the overall study found, with its caveats: The quantity of clinical and demographic metadata differed by source and by participant and was supplied without curation.

This clone was observed once. This clone's antigen is unknown. Base qualities are missing; no much larger clone stands one base away. The immunoSEQ Assay, a bias-controlled multiplex PCR, was used to amplify TCRbeta CDR3 regions from genomic DNA. The published analysis was carried out like this. The number of nucleated cells in each sample was estimated from the amplification of reference gene primers within the assay. Sequence reads were collapsed and filtered to measure the absolute abundance of every unique TCRbeta CDR3 rearrangement. For each sample, productive Simpson clonality was calculated by taking the square root of Simpson's diversity index across productive rearrangements. What TCRdb holds here is the immuneACCESS table cut down to in-frame rearrangements. Part of the clones is not present; checked against another copy, under half of the missing clones reflect an unresolved V gene, and the others are unexplained. V, J and clone size were drawn from that table, and D and trimming were deduced from the DNA. This sample holds 150,000 to 200,000 clones; roughly 80% were observed only once. In total, the top ten clones hold about 5.7% of the sample.

Collaborating institutions collected whole blood in K2EDTA tubes following their own protocols. For TCRbeta analysis, collaborators shipped samples in one of three forms: frozen whole blood, isolated PBMCs, or DNA extracted from either of those sample types. CDR1 and CDR2 are read off the germline V gene as KGHDR and SFDVKD. Counted from cysteine to phenylalanine, this CDR3 has 18 amino acids. The retained sequence is limited to the CDR3, 54 bases, with the frame set at the first base. The trim is 3 bases for V and 2 bases for J, with a gap of 19 bases between the germline ends. This TCR derives from a woman aged 40-49 years with acute or convalescent COVID-19. The V and J genes are TRBV24-1 and TRBJ1-5; a tentative D match to TRBD1 spans 6 bases. Sequencing input: peripheral blood. The CDR3 region: CATSDHRQALDGNQPQHF. The nucleotide sequence reads TGTGCCACCAGTGATCATAGACAGGCCCTGGATGGCAATCAGCCCCAGCATTTT.